This T cell receptor beta chain was recorded in a study of blood T cell repertoires in COVID-19. The protocol was immunoSEQ multiplex PCR, while the TCRdb copy is restricted to in-frame clones and leaves out a portion. Here the sample spans a few hundred thousand clones, more than 75% being singletons. After removal of 1 base from V and 6 bases from J, the junction contained 8 bases not matched to a gene. The CDR3 loop spans 16 amino acids. Germline assignment: CDR1 SGHNT and CDR2 YYREEE (reference sequence). This receptor was obtained from a man aged 40-55 years with acute or convalescent COVID-19. This chain joins TRBV5-4 and TRBJ2-7, with 12 bases aligning to TRBD2. The sample was peripheral blood. Here the CDR3 reads CASSLPSGGAIGEQYF. DNA of the CDR3: TGTGCCAGCAGCTTGCCTAGCGGGGGGGCCATCGGCGAGCAGTACTTC.